These 8 T cell receptor beta chains were all obtained from the same sample, sequenced in a study of T cells in narcolepsy. Sequenced by immunoSEQ multiplex PCR; TCRdb stores in-frame clones only, minus some. Found here are 30,000 to 45,000 clones, 87% of them singletons; the top ten hold about 0.8%. Sequencing was done on a sample of CD45RA- memory CD4+ T cells from PBMCs. The receptors here all came from a human donor with narcolepsy.

The rearrangement uses TRBV29-1 and TRBJ2-1; 8 bases line up with TRBD1. The CDR3 is 14 residues long. Germline CDR1 reads SQVTM; CDR2 reads ANQGSEA. The junction had 6 bases not matched to a gene; V was cut back by 7 bases and J by 1 base. The CDR3 loop is CSALGQGSYNEQFF. CDR3 bases: TGCAGCGCCCTCGGACAGGGATCCTACAATGAGCAGTTCTTC.

DNA of the CDR3: TGTGCCAGCAGCGGCGGCAGGAGTTACGAGCAGTACTTC. It translates to CASSGGRSYEQYF. V gene TRBV7-6 combines with J gene TRBJ2-5; D call uncertain. The end of the DNA fits TRBJ2-7 better, so the J call may be wrong. The CDR3 length is 13 residues. The germline V gene has CDR1 SGHVS and CDR2 FNYEAQ.

V usage is TRBV7-2 and J usage is TRBJ2-1, with a weak D call TRBD2 (5 bases). Germline loops: CDR1 SGHTA, CDR2 FQGNSA. This CDR3 has 13 residues. Trimming pared 4 bases from V and 9 bases from J, leaving 13 bases between. CDR3 nucleotides: TGTGCCAGCAGCTCGGATTTGGGAGCTGAGCAGTTCTTC. This codes for CASSSDLGAEQFF.

V and J are TRBV2 and TRBJ2-3; TRBD2 matches at 8 bases. V was clipped by 6 bases and J by 6 bases; unmatched bases: 8. The CDR3 runs to 14 residues. In germline, CDR1 is SNHLY, CDR2 FYNNEI. DNA of the CDR3: TGTGCCAGCAGCGCCGGACTAGCTGCGGATACGCAGTATTTT. Protein: CASSAGLAADTQYF.

The rearrangement uses TRBV5-1 and TRBJ2-7; D possibly corresponds to TRBD2 (7 bases). Germline CDR1 is SGHRS and CDR2 is YFSETQ. The CDR3 is 15 residues long. Trimming stripped 2 bases from V and 3 bases from J, with 15 bases between. The CDR3 protein is CASSFDGGPNYEQYF. The CDR3 DNA reads as TGCGCCAGCAGCTTCGACGGGGGGCCGAACTACGAGCAGTACTTC.

The V call is TRBV5-1, the J call TRBJ2-5; 8 nucleotides align to TRBD1. The CDR3 is made up of 14 amino acids. Germline loops: CDR1 SGHRS, CDR2 YFSETQ. Trimming cost V 4 bases and J 1 base; bases outside gene matches: 3. The CDR3 region is CASSLTGAQETQYF. CDR3 bases: TGCGCCAGCAGCCTGACAGGGGCCCAAGAGACCCAGTACTTC.

V usage is TRBV11-3 and J usage is TRBJ1-6, with 8 bases aligning to TRBD1. Germline V gene lookup returns CDR1 SGHNT and CDR2 YENEEA. This CDR3 spans 15 amino acids. Trimming cost V 5 bases and J 7 bases; bases outside gene matches: 7. The CDR3 DNA reads as TGTGCCAGCAGCGCGGATAACAGGGGGAATTCACCCCTCCACTTT. Its protein product is CASSADNRGNSPLHF.

This clone was detected only once. The chain uses TRBV7-2 and TRBJ1-2; maybe TRBD1 (5 bases). This CDR3 contains 14 residues. Germline CDR1 is SGHTA and CDR2 is FQGNSA. Trimming took off 2 bases at V and 2 bases at J, with 9 bases between the two ends. The CDR3 nucleotides read TGTGCCAGCAGCTTACGGCCAGGGAACTATGGCTACACCTTC. This gives the protein CASSLRPGNYGYTF.